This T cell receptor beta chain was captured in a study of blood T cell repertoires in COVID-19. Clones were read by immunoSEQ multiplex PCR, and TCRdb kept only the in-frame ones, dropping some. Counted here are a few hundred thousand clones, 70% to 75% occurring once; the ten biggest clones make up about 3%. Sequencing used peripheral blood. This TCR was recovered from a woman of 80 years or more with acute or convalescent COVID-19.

Here the CDR3 reads CSVFPHTGGELFF. CDR3 nucleotide sequence: TGCAGCGTTTTCCCCCACACGGGCGGGGAGCTGTTTTTT. V gene TRBV29-1 combines with J gene TRBJ2-2, with unresolved D. The CDR3 runs to 13 residues. Germline-derived CDR1 and CDR2 are SQVTM and ANQGSEA. Trimming removed 5 bases at V and 7 bases at J, with 14 bases between.